The 20 T cell receptor beta chains below all came from one sample that was sequenced in a study of blood T cell repertoires in COVID-19. Produced via immunoSEQ multiplex PCR; TCRdb's table is partial and in-frame only. The sample holds hundreds of thousands of clones, about 87% seen once. Sample: peripheral blood. The receptor set was obtained from a man aged 18 to 30 with COVID-19, enrolled during active disease.

This chain uses TRBV29-1 with TRBJ2-3; D is undetermined. This CDR3 has 12 amino acids. V dropped 3 bases and J dropped 2 bases, with 6 bases sitting between them. Germline CDR1 SQVTM, CDR2 ANQGSEA. DNA for the CDR3: TGCAGCGTTGATGCGGACACAGATACGCAGTATTTT. Amino acid sequence: CSVDADTDTQYF.

The J gene is TRBJ2-3, the V gene TRBV13; weak D call: TRBD2 (5 bases). CDR3 length: 15 residues. CDR1 is PRHDT and CDR2 is FYEKMQ in the germline V gene (reference sequence). The V and J ends lost 1 base and 2 bases respectively, with 10 bases between them. The CDR3 loop is CASSLARAPTDTQYF. CDR3 nucleotides: TGTGCCAGCAGCTTAGCGAGGGCCCCCACAGATACGCAGTATTTT. The full variable domain, completed using reference TRBV13 and TRBJ2-3, is AAGVIQSPRHLIKEKRETATLKCYPIPRHDTVYWYQQGPGQDPQFLISFYEKMQSDKGSIPDRFSAQQFSDYHSELNMSSLELGDSALYFCASSLARAPTDTQYFGPGTRLTVL.

The chain carries TRBV10-3 and TRBJ2-1, with TRBD2 identical over 13 bases. V shed 5 bases, J shed 10 bases, and the junction held 8 bases outside the gene matches. This CDR3 contains 15 residues. The germline V gene has CDR1 ENHRY and CDR2 SYGVKD. Here the CDR3 DNA reads TGTGCCATCAGTAGTAGACTAGCGGGGGGATGGGAGCAGTTCTTC. Encoded protein: CAISSRLAGGWEQFF.

The chain is built from TRBV6-5 and TRBJ2-3, with D unclear. The CDR3 is 12 amino acids. From germline, CDR1 is MNHEY and CDR2 SVGAGI. V dropped 7 bases and J dropped 2 bases, with 7 bases sitting between them. In nucleotides, the CDR3 is TGTGCCAGCATTACTTTCACAGATACGCAGTATTTT. Amino acid sequence: CASITFTDTQYF.

The CDR3 spells CASSVGGVDTQYF. The CDR3 nucleotides are TGTGCCAGCAGTGTGGGCGGGGTGGATACGCAGTATTTT. V and J are TRBV3-1 (or the pseudogene TRBV3-2) and TRBJ2-3; the D gene is possibly TRBD2 (6 bases). Germline V CDR1 and CDR2: LGHDT, YNNKEL (reference sequence). The CDR3 runs 13 residues. Trimming pared 6 bases from V and 6 bases from J, leaving 13 bases between.

This chain links TRBV3-1 (or the pseudogene TRBV3-2) with TRBJ1-2; D is unclear. CDR1 and CDR2 from the germline V gene are LGHDT and YNNKEL (reference sequence). The CDR3 spans 16 residues. Deletions cut 2 bases from V and 0 bases from J, with 13 bases between. The chain's CDR3 is CASSQQTQVANYGYTF. For the CDR3, the DNA is TGTGCCAGCAGCCAACAAACGCAGGTTGCTAACTATGGCTACACCTTC.

This clone was observed a single time. This sequence joins TRBV3-1 (or the pseudogene TRBV3-2) and TRBJ1-2; perhaps TRBD1 as D (5 bases). The CDR3 spans 13 residues. V was trimmed by 4 bases and J by 5 bases, leaving 11 bases between them. Germline V gene sequence: CDR1 LGHDT, CDR2 YNNKEL (reference sequence). The DNA for the CDR3 is TGTGCCAGCAGCCCCGACGGGGGGTATGGCTACACCTTC. Protein product: CASSPDGGYGYTF.

The CDR3 DNA reads as TGCGCCAGCAGCCCTCGGGGAGGTAGCACAGATACGCAGTATTTT. Amino acid sequence: CASSPRGGSTDTQYF. V gene TRBV5-1 combines with J gene TRBJ2-3; D is possibly TRBD2 (6 bases). The length of the CDR3 is 15 residues. Germline values: CDR1 SGHRS, CDR2 YFSETQ. The V end lost 4 bases, the J end lost 0 bases, and 12 bases lay between the germline ends.

This CDR3 is CASSDTGRTEAFF. The DNA for the CDR3 is TGTGCCAGCAGTGATACAGGGCGGACTGAAGCTTTCTTT. The chain combines TRBV28 with TRBJ1-1, with D perhaps TRBD1 (6 bases). V was shortened by 5 bases and J by 5 bases, with 12 bases between the two germline ends. Germline V gene lookup returns CDR1 MDHEN and CDR2 SYDVKM. The CDR3 has 13 amino acids.

This chain links TRBV19 with TRBJ1-5, with D uncertain. Trimming cost V 7 bases and J 0 bases, with 10 bases left between them. Germline CDR1 LNHDA, CDR2 SQIVND (reference sequence). The CDR3 covers 14 residues. The CDR3 here is CASIGTDSNQPQHF. CDR3 sequence (DNA): TGTGCCAGTATAGGAACAGATAGCAATCAGCCCCAGCATTTT.

The chain recombines TRBV7-3 with TRBJ2-1; 8 bases match TRBD2. The trim removed 5 bases at V and 6 bases at J, leaving 9 bases unmatched. Germline CDR1 reads SGHTA; CDR2 reads FQGTGA. The CDR3 is made up of 15 amino acids. The DNA of the CDR3 is TGTGCCAGCAGCCAAAGCGGGAGCAGTGTCAATGAGCAGTTCTTC. Translating it yields CASSQSGSSVNEQFF. The full variable domain, with the rest looked up from reference TRBV7-3 and TRBJ2-1, is GAGVSQTPSNKVTEKGKYVELRCDPISGHTALYWYRQSLGQGPEFLIYFQGTGAADDSGLPNDRFFAVRPEGSVSTLKIQRTERGDSAVYLCASSQSGSSVNEQFFGPGTRLTVL.

The rearrangement links TRBV3-1 (or the pseudogene TRBV3-2) to TRBJ1-5, with D possibly matching TRBD1 (5 bases). CDR1 and CDR2 from the germline V gene are LGHDT and YNNKEL (reference sequence). This CDR3 contains 13 residues. Trimming stripped 1 base from V and 8 bases from J, with 9 bases between. The CDR3 here is CASSQVGGEPQHF. The DNA of the CDR3 is TGTGCCAGCAGCCAAGTCGGGGGTGAGCCCCAGCATTTT.

This chain uses TRBV7-6 with TRBJ1-3, with D possibly matching TRBD1 (6 bases). From germline, CDR1 is SGHVS and CDR2 FNYEAQ. The CDR3 spans 16 residues. V was cut by 5 bases and J by 4 bases, with 18 bases left in between. The CDR3 DNA is TGTGCCAGCAGCCACCCCCTGAGGGGGTCGGGAAACACCATATATTTT. Its protein is CASSHPLRGSGNTIYF.

The chain joins TRBV24-1 to TRBJ2-5; 7 positions match TRBD1. Unmatched junction bases numbered 7, after V lost 5 bases and J lost 8 bases. In germline, CDR1 is KGHDR, CDR2 SFDVKD. The CDR3 has 13 amino acids. The CDR3 DNA reads as TGTGCCACCAGTGTATCCGGGACAGTCACCCAGTACTTC. It specifies CATSVSGTVTQYF.

The genes are TRBV12-5 and TRBJ2-1; the match to TRBD2 covers 8 bases. Germline V CDR1 and CDR2: LGHNT, FRNRAP. Trimming removed 3 bases from V and 5 bases from J; junction bases left unmatched: 9. The CDR3 runs to 16 residues. In DNA, the CDR3 is TGTGCTAGTGGTTTCGTGTATAGCGGGGCTAACAATGAGCAGTTCTTC. Translated, it gives CASGFVYSGANNEQFF.

The chain uses TRBV5-8 and TRBJ2-7; D is possibly TRBD2 (6 bases). Germline CDR1 is SGHTS and CDR2 is YDEGEE. V gave up 3 bases and J gave up 5 bases, with 15 bases separating them. This CDR3 is built from 14 residues. The CDR3 protein is CASSYGGGYDEQYF. CDR3 bases: TGTGCCAGCAGCTATGGAGGAGGGTACGACGAGCAGTACTTC.

The chain couples TRBV20-1 to TRBJ2-3; D may be TRBD2 (6 bases). Germline V CDR1 and CDR2: DFQATT, SNEGSKA (reference sequence). CDR3 length: 11 residues. The V end was cut by 3 bases, the J end by 5 bases, with 6 bases between. The CDR3 bases are TGCAGTGCTAGGGGACTAGATACGCAGTATTTT. This encodes CSARGLDTQYF.

V and J are TRBV7-2 and TRBJ1-3; 7 positions agree with TRBD1. The CDR3 extends over 13 amino acids. Looked up from germline, CDR1 is SGHTA and CDR2 is FQGNSA. The V and J ends lost 4 bases and 13 bases, in that order; junction bases with no gene match: 10. CDR3 coding DNA: TGTGCCAGCAGCTCTCGGGGACAGACACCGATATATTTT. Translation: CASSSRGQTPIYF.

The chain combines TRBV29-1 with TRBJ2-1; D uncertain. CDR1 is SQVTM, CDR2 ANQGSEA, per germline. This CDR3 is built from 12 residues. With 5 bases removed from V and 10 bases from J, the gap between germline ends came to 15 bases. CDR3 nucleotide sequence: TGCAGCGTTTCCCAGGTCCCCAGCGAGCAGTTCTTC. It is translated as CSVSQVPSEQFF.

In this sample, this clone turned up once. The chain uses TRBV5-1 and TRBJ2-5, with 10 nucleotides matching TRBD2. The germline V gene encodes CDR1 SGHRS and CDR2 YFSETQ. Trimming at V came to 6 bases and at J to 5 bases, leaving 10 bases not matched to a gene. CDR3 size: 15 residues. The CDR3 nucleotides are TGCGCCAGCACCGCTAGCGGGGGAGGCTCGGAGACCCAGTACTTC. This sequence encodes CASTASGGGSETQYF.